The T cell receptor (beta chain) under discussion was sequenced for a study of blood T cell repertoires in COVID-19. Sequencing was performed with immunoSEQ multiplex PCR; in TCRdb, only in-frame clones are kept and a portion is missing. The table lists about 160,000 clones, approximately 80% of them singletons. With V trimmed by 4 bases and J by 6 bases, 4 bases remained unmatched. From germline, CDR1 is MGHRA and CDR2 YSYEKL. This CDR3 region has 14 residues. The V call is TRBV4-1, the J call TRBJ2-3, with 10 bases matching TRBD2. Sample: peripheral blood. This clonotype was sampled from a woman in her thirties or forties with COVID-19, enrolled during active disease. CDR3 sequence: CASSRQREGDTQYF. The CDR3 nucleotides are TGCGCCAGCAGCCGGCAGCGGGAGGGGGATACGCAGTATTTT.